These 32 T cell receptor beta chains were sequenced from one sample in a study of blood T cells in healthy people across ages. The second PCR ran roughly 7 to 12 cycles with a sample-barcoded 5' primer and J-beta primers. From the 5' RACE reads, TCRdb called clonotypes with MiXCR, one entry per CDR3 protein. This sample has about 1.7 million distinct CDR3 sequences, with 28% found just once. Specimen: blood. The receptors were gathered from a woman between 25 and 40 years old in good health.

This clonotype was seen more than once but under ten times. The rearrangement uses TRBV24-1 and TRBJ1-6; D might be TRBD1 (5 bases). V was pared by 7 bases and J by 10 bases, with 16 bases between. This CDR3 comprises 14 residues. Per germline, CDR1 KGHDR and CDR2 SFDVKD. DNA of the CDR3: TGTGCCACCAGAGGAAGGGGTGAGGGGTCACCCCTCCACTTT. Protein: CATRGRGEGSPLHF.

This clonotype occurred many times. The chain couples TRBV20-1 to TRBJ2-5; TRBD2 aligns across 15 bases. Germline trimming cut 5 bases from V and 0 bases from J; bases unmatched to any gene: 7. From germline, CDR1 is DFQATT and CDR2 SNEGSKA (reference sequence). The CDR3 sequence is 17 residues long. This CDR3 reads CSAPGTSGGLYQETQYF. The DNA of the CDR3 is TGCAGTGCTCCCGGGACTAGCGGGGGGTTGTACCAAGAGACCCAGTACTTC.

The chain is built from TRBV5-6 and TRBJ2-3, with D possibly being TRBD1 or TRBD2 (5 bases each). In germline, CDR1 is SGHDT, CDR2 YYEEEE. This CDR3 is built from 14 residues. The germline V and J ends were trimmed by 2 bases and 4 bases, with 11 bases remaining between them. The CDR3 is CASSFRDLPDTQYF. Here the CDR3 DNA reads TGTGCCAGCAGCTTCCGGGACCTTCCAGATACGCAGTATTTT.

The V and J genes are TRBV6-1 and TRBJ2-7; 7 bases fit TRBD1. J gave up 4 bases and V 7 bases, and 16 bases lay outside the gene matches. Germline CDR1 reads MNHNS; CDR2 reads SASEGT. This CDR3 contains 16 residues. The DNA of the CDR3 is TGTGCCAGCACCATTTCAACAGGGGCTATAGGGTACGAGCAGTACTTC. Translation: CASTISTGAIGYEQYF.

As to this clonotype: With a much larger clone just one base away, this may be a read error. The J gene is TRBJ2-6, the V gene TRBV4-1; TRBD1 aligns across 10 bases. CDR1 MGHRA and CDR2 YSYEKL come from the germline V gene. This CDR3 has 20 residues. V was pared by 2 bases and J by 1 base, with 11 bases of the junction left unmatched. DNA of the CDR3: TGCGCCAGCAGCCAACATTCAGGGACAGGGGCATCATCTGGGGCCAACGTCCTGACTTTC. Translated, it gives CASSQHSGTGASSGANVLTF.

The chain couples TRBV7-6 to TRBJ2-2; TRBD2 matches at 8 bases. The V segment lost 10 bases and the J segment 1 base; nucleotides outside the gene matches: 5. The CDR3 covers 14 residues. Germline V gives CDR1 SGHVS, CDR2 FNYEAQ. CDR3 loop: CATRRGGNTGELFF. The CDR3, as DNA: TGTGCCACCCGCCGGGGGGGGAACACCGGGGAGCTGTTTTTT.

About this clonotype itself: The junction does not match germline at one end; this may be a read error. CDR3 loop: CASSPSQGTAGNTRYF. In DNA form, the CDR3 reads TGCGCCAGCAGCCCGTCACAGGGGACGGCTGGAAACACCAGATATTTT. The rearrangement joins TRBV5-1 to TRBJ1-3; 7 bases line up with TRBD1. Per the germline V gene, CDR1 is SGHRS and CDR2 is YFSETQ. The CDR3 length is 16 residues. Using reference TRBV5-1 and TRBJ1-3 for the parts outside the CDR3, the full variable domain is KAGVTQTPRYLIKTRGQQVTLSCSPISGHRSVSWYQQTPGQGLQFLFEYFSETQRNKGNFPGRFSGRQFSNSRSEMNVSTLELGDSALYLCASSPSQGTAGNTRYFGEGSWLTVV.

The chain employs TRBV6-2 or TRBV6-3 and TRBJ2-2; 10 nucleotides match TRBD2. V lost 5 bases and J lost 7; bases outside the gene matches: 4. The length of the CDR3 is 14 residues. Germline-derived CDR1 and CDR2 are MNHEY and SVGEGT. CDR3 sequence (DNA): TGTGCCAGCAGTGCTAGCGGGAGCATCGGGGAGCTGTTTTTT. Translated, it gives CASSASGSIGELFF.

Only a few counts were recorded for this clonotype. This rearrangement joins TRBV2 to TRBJ2-7; D not certain. Trimming removed 1 base from V and 3 bases from J, with 7 bases in between. CDR3 length equals 13 residues. Germline V gives CDR1 SNHLY, CDR2 FYNNEI. The CDR3, as DNA: TGTGCCAGCAGTGAAGACCATTACTACGAGCAGTACTTC. It is translated as CASSEDHYYEQYF.

The chain employs TRBV27 and TRBJ2-1, with D perhaps matching TRBD1 or TRBD2 (5 bases each). The germline gives CDR1 MNHEY, CDR2 SMNVEV (reference sequence). Trimming took 6 bases from V and 10 from J, leaving 16 bases between them. The CDR3 runs 13 residues. The CDR3 DNA sequence: TGTGCCAGCAGCGCCGGGCGCCGGGGCGAGCAGTTCTTC. Translating it yields CASSAGRRGEQFF.

This clonotype was counted between two and nine times. The genes are TRBV6-1 and TRBJ2-5, with 7 bases that match TRBD2. V shed 4 bases, J shed 5 bases, and the junction held 10 bases outside the gene matches. CDR3 size: 15 residues. Germline-derived CDR1 and CDR2 are MNHNS and SASEGT. CDR3 protein: CASSVSYEGGETQYF. The CDR3 DNA follows: TGTGCCAGCAGTGTTAGTTACGAGGGAGGGGAGACCCAGTACTTC.

Only a few counts were recorded for this clonotype. The J gene is TRBJ2-3, the V gene TRBV2; 14 bases align to TRBD2. The germline gives CDR1 SNHLY, CDR2 FYNNEI. CDR3 length: 15 amino acids. Unmatched junction bases numbered 6, after V lost 6 bases and J lost 7 bases. Written as DNA, the CDR3 is TGTGCCAGCAGGGGACTAGCGGGAGTACCATATACGCAGTATTTT. Its protein is CASRGLAGVPYTQYF.

This sequence joins TRBV7-2 and TRBJ1-3, with D hard to call. The CDR3 runs 16 residues. Germline V lookup: CDR1 SGHTA, CDR2 FQGNSA. V dropped 1 base and J dropped 4 bases, with 14 bases sitting between them. The CDR3 DNA reads TGTGCCAGCAGCTTAGATGGGGATTTGGTCGGAAACACCATATATTTT. This encodes CASSLDGDLVGNTIYF.

V is TRBV7-2 and J is TRBJ1-1, with no clear D. Trimming pared 5 bases from V and 1 base from J, leaving 17 bases between. Germline lookup yields CDR1 SGHTA and CDR2 FQGNSA. This CDR3 has 16 amino acids. CDR3 coding DNA: TGTGCCAGCAGCAAAAATGGTGTCAGGAAGAACACTGAAGCTTTCTTT. Translated, it gives CASSKNGVRKNTEAFF.

This chain uses TRBV5-1 with TRBJ2-7, with 7 bases aligning to TRBD1. V lost 4 bases, J lost 3 bases, and 16 bases stayed unmatched. This CDR3 region has 17 residues. CDR1 is SGHRS and CDR2 is YFSETQ in the germline V gene. CDR3 coding DNA: TGCGCCAGCAGCCCCGAACCAGGGACAGCTCGGGGCTACGAGCAGTACTTC. This sequence encodes CASSPEPGTARGYEQYF.

This clonotype was recorded many times. V usage is TRBV6-1 and J usage is TRBJ2-7; 7 bases map to TRBD1. Germline trimming cut 7 bases from V and 0 bases from J; bases unmatched to any gene: 12. There are 16 residues in the CDR3. Looked up from germline, CDR1 is MNHNS and CDR2 is SASEGT. CDR3 in DNA: TGTGCCAGCACCCGACAAAGGACAGGTAGCTCCTACGAGCAGTACTTC. This codes for CASTRQRTGSSYEQYF.

The V call is TRBV7-2, the J call TRBJ2-4, with 11 bases fitting TRBD2. The DNA matches TRBJ2-7 better at its end, which makes the J call doubtful. CDR1 is SGHTA, CDR2 FQGNSA, per germline. The CDR3 loop spans 16 amino acids. CDR3 sequence: CASSGHSGRAVGEQYF. The CDR3 DNA follows: TGTGCCAGCAGCGGACATAGCGGGAGGGCCGTGGGCGAGCAGTACTTC.

J is TRBJ2-2 and V is TRBV28; weak D call: TRBD1 (5 bases). CDR1 and CDR2 from the germline V gene are MDHEN and SYDVKM. The ends were cut back, 6 bases at V and 2 bases at J, with 19 bases in the middle. The CDR3 consists of 17 residues. The CDR3 loop is CASSSPPRQPNTGELFF. The CDR3 DNA reads as TGTGCCAGCAGCTCCCCCCCGCGACAGCCAAACACCGGGGAGCTGTTTTTT.

This clonotype was counted only a few times. The chain couples TRBV5-1 to TRBJ2-7; the D gene is possibly TRBD1 (6 bases). The germline V gene encodes CDR1 SGHRS and CDR2 YFSETQ. This CDR3 has 16 residues. V gave up 1 base and J gave up 0 bases, with 14 bases separating them. CDR3 DNA sequence: TGCGCCAGCAGCTTGCAGGGGAAGGTGAGCTCCTACGAGCAGTACTTC. Translation: CASSLQGKVSSYEQYF. Combining the CDR3 with reference TRBV5-1 and TRBJ2-7 gives the whole variable domain KAGVTQTPRYLIKTRGQQVTLSCSPISGHRSVSWYQQTPGQGLQFLFEYFSETQRNKGNFPGRFSGRQFSNSRSEMNVSTLELGDSALYLCASSLQGKVSSYEQYFGPGTRLTVT.

The chain uses TRBV20-1 and TRBJ2-7, with TRBD1 identical over 7 bases. The trim removed 5 bases at V and 6 bases at J, leaving 7 bases unmatched. The CDR3 totals 12 residues. In germline, CDR1 is DFQATT, CDR2 SNEGSKA (reference sequence). CDR3 amino acids: CSAPSTGREQYF. As DNA, the CDR3 is TGCAGTGCTCCTTCGACAGGGCGCGAGCAGTACTTC.

The chain uses TRBV27 and TRBJ2-1, with 8 bases lining up with TRBD2. In germline, CDR1 is MNHEY, CDR2 SMNVEV (reference sequence). J gave up 0 bases and V 8 bases, and 3 bases lay outside the gene matches. The CDR3 is 14 amino acids. The CDR3 DNA is TGTGCCAGCCCGAGCGGGAGCTCCTACAATGAGCAGTTCTTC. Protein product: CASPSGSSYNEQFF.

This clonotype was observed at least ten times. The chain employs TRBV6-2 or TRBV6-3 and TRBJ2-1, with D possibly being TRBD1 or TRBD2 (6 bases each). Germline lookup yields CDR1 MNHEY and CDR2 SVGEGT. The V gene lost 4 bases and the J gene lost 5 bases, with 15 bases spanning the gap. This CDR3 comprises 15 residues. Here the CDR3 reads CASSSSGSGDNEQFF. The CDR3 nucleotides read TGTGCCAGCAGTTCCAGCGGGTCAGGGGACAATGAGCAGTTCTTC.

The chain recombines TRBV24-1 with TRBJ2-1; 7 nucleotides match TRBD1. This CDR3 comprises 15 residues. With 4 bases clipped from V and 5 bases from J, the junction kept 7 bases outside the gene matches. Germline lookup yields CDR1 KGHDR and CDR2 SFDVKD. The CDR3 is CATSDRQGEHNEQFF. The CDR3 DNA follows: TGTGCCACCAGTGACAGACAGGGAGAACACAATGAGCAGTTCTTC.

About this clonotype itself: The CDR3 carries no conserved terminal phenylalanine or tryptophan, so it likely arises from a read error. The chain couples TRBV12-5 to TRBJ1-1; possibly TRBD1 for D (5 bases). The V gene's germline CDR1 is LGHNT and CDR2 FRNRAP. This CDR3 is built from 15 residues. V was clipped by 2 bases and J by 8 bases, with 18 bases between them. In nucleotides, the CDR3 is TGTGCTAGTGGTTTGTTAGCTCGGGGGGTAGGCGAAGCTTTCTGT. It yields the protein CASGLLARGVGEAFC.

This clonotype was picked up a small number of times. Since a much larger clone is just one base distant, this may be a read error. The J gene is TRBJ2-7, the V gene TRBV5-1; a possible D gene is TRBD1 (6 bases). The CDR3 loop spans 16 amino acids. Germline V gene data show CDR1 as SGHRS and CDR2 as YFSETQ. The CDR3 protein is CASSLSGTPKNYDQYF. In DNA, the CDR3 is TGCGCCAGCAGCTTATCCGGGACACCAAAAAACTACGATCAGTACTTC.

Here the CDR3 reads CATSATGNNQPQHF. In DNA form, the CDR3 reads TGTGCCACCAGTGCAACCGGGAACAATCAGCCCCAGCATTTT. The V call is TRBV24-1, the J call TRBJ1-5; D not certain. From germline, CDR1 is KGHDR and CDR2 SFDVKD. CDR3 length equals 14 residues. V was shortened by 5 bases and J by 3 bases, with 10 bases between the two germline ends.

The genes are TRBV29-1 and TRBJ2-3, with TRBD1 matching 8 bases. This CDR3 region has 15 residues. Germline CDR1 SQVTM, CDR2 ANQGSEA. The V and J ends lost 4 bases and 0 bases, in that order; junction bases with no gene match: 6. CDR3 in amino acids: CSVGGQASSTDTQYF. CDR3 DNA: TGCAGCGTTGGGGGACAGGCCTCTAGCACAGATACGCAGTATTTT.

A word on this clonotype: This CDR3 fails to terminate in the conserved phenylalanine or tryptophan, so it likely reflects a read error. CDR3 nucleotides: TGTGCCCGCAGCACGGGACTAGTGGGAGCAGAGACCCAGTACTAC. It encodes CARSTGLVGAETQYY. V is TRBV5-5 and J is TRBJ2-5, with 8 positions matching TRBD2. This CDR3 contains 15 residues. Germline CDR1 SGHKS, CDR2 YYEKEE (reference sequence).

The rearrangement uses TRBV7-2 and TRBJ2-5; possibly TRBD2 for D (6 bases). The germline V gene has CDR1 SGHTA and CDR2 FQGNSA. The CDR3 extends over 15 amino acids. V gave up 5 bases and J gave up 1 base, with 14 bases separating them. CDR3 in amino acids: CASSPRRGPQETQYF. Written as DNA, the CDR3 is TGTGCCAGCAGCCCCAGGCGGGGACCCCAAGAGACCCAGTACTTC.

This clonotype was found many times. The chain combines TRBV28 with TRBJ2-7, with D possibly being TRBD1 (6 bases). Germline V gene data show CDR1 as MDHEN and CDR2 as SYDVKM. V was clipped by 2 bases and J by 0 bases, with 11 bases between them. The CDR3 contains 15 residues. Here the CDR3 reads CASSLVQGASYEQYF. The CDR3 DNA reads as TGTGCCAGCAGTTTAGTACAGGGCGCCTCCTACGAGCAGTACTTC. Drawing the rest from reference TRBV28 and TRBJ2-7, the complete variable domain is DVKVTQSSRYLVKRTGEKVFLECVQDMDHENMFWYRQDPGLGLRLIYFSYDVKMKEKGDIPEGYSVSREKKERFSLILESASTNQTSMYLCASSLVQGASYEQYFGPGTRLTVT.

The CDR3 spells CASSPERTDHNSPLHF. The CDR3 bases are TGTGCCAGCAGTCCTGAGAGGACCGACCATAATTCACCCCTCCACTTT. The J gene is TRBJ1-6, the V gene TRBV2; D unresolved. This CDR3 comprises 16 residues. V was clipped by 5 bases and J by 5 bases, with 16 bases between them. The germline V gene has CDR1 SNHLY and CDR2 FYNNEI.

In this sample, this clonotype turned up many times. The chain uses TRBV27 and TRBJ2-5; D is possibly TRBD1 (5 bases). V lost 5 bases, J lost 5 bases, and 12 bases lay in between. The V gene's germline CDR1 is MNHEY and CDR2 SMNVEV (reference sequence). The CDR3 has 13 residues. CDR3 region: CASSTRSGETQYF. The CDR3 DNA reads as TGTGCCAGCAGTACCAGGTCAGGGGAGACCCAGTACTTC.